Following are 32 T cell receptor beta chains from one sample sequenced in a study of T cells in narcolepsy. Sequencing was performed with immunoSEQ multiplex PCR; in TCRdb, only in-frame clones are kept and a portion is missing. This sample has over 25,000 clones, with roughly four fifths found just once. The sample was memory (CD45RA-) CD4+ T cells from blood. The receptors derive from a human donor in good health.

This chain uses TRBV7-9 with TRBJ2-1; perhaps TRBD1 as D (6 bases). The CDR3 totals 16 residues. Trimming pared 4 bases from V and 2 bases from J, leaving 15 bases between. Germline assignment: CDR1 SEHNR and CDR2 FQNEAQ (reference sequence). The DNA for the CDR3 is TGTGCCAGCAGCTCACTACAGGGTATCACCTACAATGAGCAGTTCTTC. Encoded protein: CASSSLQGITYNEQFF.

The CDR3: CAISERGTDRGSTNYGYTF. The CDR3 DNA reads TGTGCCATCAGTGAAAGGGGAACGGACAGGGGTTCTACTAACTATGGCTACACCTTC. V gene TRBV10-3 combines with J gene TRBJ1-2; TRBD1 aligns across 9 bases. The CDR3 is made up of 19 amino acids. Germline CDR1 is ENHRY and CDR2 is SYGVKD. After removal of 3 bases from V and 0 bases from J, the junction contained 14 bases not matched to a gene.

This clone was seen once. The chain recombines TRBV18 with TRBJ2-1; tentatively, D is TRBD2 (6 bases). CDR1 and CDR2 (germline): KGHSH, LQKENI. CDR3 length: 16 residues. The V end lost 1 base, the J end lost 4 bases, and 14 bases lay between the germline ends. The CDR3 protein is CASSPLLSAGYNEQFF. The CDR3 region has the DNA TGTGCCAGCTCACCACTCCTATCCGCGGGATACAATGAGCAGTTCTTC.

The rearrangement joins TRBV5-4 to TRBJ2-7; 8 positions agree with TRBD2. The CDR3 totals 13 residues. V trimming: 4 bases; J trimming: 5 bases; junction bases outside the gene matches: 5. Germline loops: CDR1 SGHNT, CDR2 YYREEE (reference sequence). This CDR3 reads CASSMSGSNEQYF. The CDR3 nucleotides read TGTGCCAGCAGCATGAGCGGGAGCAACGAGCAGTACTTC.

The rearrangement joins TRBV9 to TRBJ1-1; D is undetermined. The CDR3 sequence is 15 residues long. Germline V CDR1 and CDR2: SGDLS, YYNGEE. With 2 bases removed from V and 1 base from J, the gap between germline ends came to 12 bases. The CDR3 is CASSVSTVGNTEAFF. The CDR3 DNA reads TGTGCCAGCAGCGTGAGCACGGTGGGGAACACTGAAGCTTTCTTT.

The CDR3 loop reads CASNWQDNQPQHF. The CDR3 bases are TGTGCCAGTAACTGGCAGGATAATCAGCCCCAGCATTTT. V gene TRBV19 combines with J gene TRBJ1-5; D is undetermined. CDR3 size: 13 residues. Between the trimmed V and J ends, which lost 7 bases and 4 bases, there was a span of 11 bases. Germline-derived CDR1 and CDR2 are LNHDA and SQIVND (reference sequence).

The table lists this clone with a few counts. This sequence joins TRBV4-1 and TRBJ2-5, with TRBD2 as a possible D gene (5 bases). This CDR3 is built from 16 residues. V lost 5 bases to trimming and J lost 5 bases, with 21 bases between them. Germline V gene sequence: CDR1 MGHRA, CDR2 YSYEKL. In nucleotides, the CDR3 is TGCGCCAGCAGCGTTCCGGGGTTGATGTATGGGGAGACCCAGTACTTC. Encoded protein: CASSVPGLMYGETQYF.

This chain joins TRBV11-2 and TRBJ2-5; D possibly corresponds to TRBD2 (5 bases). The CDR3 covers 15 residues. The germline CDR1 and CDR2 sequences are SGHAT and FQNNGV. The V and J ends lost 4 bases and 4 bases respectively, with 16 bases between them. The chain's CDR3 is CASSSVVGAGETQYF. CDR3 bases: TGTGCCAGCAGCTCGGTCGTGGGAGCCGGAGAGACCCAGTACTTC.

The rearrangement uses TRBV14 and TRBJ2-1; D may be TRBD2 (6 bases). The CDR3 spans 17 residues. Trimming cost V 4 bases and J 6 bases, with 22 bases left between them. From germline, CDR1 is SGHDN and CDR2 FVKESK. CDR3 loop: CASSRPLRWRGGNEQFF. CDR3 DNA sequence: TGTGCCAGCAGCCGACCGCTTCGTTGGCGGGGAGGCAATGAGCAGTTCTTC.

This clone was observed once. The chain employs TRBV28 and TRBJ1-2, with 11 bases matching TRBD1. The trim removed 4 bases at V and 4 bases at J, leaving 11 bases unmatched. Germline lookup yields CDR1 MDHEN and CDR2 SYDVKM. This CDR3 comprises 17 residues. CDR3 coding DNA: TGTGCCAGCAGTTCTCCGGGGGACGGACAGGGGGCCTATGGCTACACCTTC. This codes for CASSSPGDGQGAYGYTF.

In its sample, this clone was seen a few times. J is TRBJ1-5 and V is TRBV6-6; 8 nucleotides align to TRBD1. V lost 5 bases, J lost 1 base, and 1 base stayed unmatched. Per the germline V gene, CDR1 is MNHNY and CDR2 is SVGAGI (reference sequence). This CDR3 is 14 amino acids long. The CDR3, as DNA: TGTGCCAGCAGTCGGACAGGGAGCAATCAGCCCCAGCATTTT. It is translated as CASSRTGSNQPQHF.

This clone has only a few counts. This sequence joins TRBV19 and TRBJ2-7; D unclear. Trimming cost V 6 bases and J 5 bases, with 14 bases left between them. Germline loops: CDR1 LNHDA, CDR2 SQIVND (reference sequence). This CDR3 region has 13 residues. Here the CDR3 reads CASSETSVNEQYF. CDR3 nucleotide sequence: TGTGCCAGTAGCGAGACGTCTGTCAACGAGCAGTACTTC. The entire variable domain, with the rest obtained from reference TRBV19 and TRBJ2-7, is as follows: DGGITQSPKYLFRKEGQNVTLSCEQNLNHDAMYWYRQDPGQGLRLIYYSQIVNDFQKGDIAEGYSVSREKKESFPLTVTSAQKNPTAFYLCASSETSVNEQYFGPGTRLTVT.

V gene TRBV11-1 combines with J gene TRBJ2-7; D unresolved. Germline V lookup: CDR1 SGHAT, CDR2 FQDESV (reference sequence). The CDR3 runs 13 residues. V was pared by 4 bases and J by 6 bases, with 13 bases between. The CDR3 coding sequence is TGTGCCAGCAGCTCAAATAGGGTGGGCGAGCAGTACTTC. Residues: CASSSNRVGEQYF.

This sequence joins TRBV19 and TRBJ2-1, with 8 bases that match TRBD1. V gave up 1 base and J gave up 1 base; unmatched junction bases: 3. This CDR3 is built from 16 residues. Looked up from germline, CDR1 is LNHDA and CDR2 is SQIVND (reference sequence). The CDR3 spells CASSIAGGNSYNEQFF. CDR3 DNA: TGTGCCAGTAGTATAGCAGGGGGCAATTCCTACAATGAGCAGTTCTTC.

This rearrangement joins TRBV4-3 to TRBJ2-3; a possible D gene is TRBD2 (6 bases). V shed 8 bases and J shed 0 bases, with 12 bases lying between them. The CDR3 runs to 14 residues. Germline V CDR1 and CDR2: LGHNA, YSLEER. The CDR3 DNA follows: TGCGCCAGCGCTCCTAGCGTTAGCACAGATACGCAGTATTTT. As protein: CASAPSVSTDTQYF.

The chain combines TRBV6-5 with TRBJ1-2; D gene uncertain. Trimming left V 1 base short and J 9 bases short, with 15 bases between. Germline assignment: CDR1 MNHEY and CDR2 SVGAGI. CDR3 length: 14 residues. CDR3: CASSYLDVRGSYTF. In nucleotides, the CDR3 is TGTGCCAGCAGTTACTTGGACGTGCGGGGTAGCTACACCTTC.

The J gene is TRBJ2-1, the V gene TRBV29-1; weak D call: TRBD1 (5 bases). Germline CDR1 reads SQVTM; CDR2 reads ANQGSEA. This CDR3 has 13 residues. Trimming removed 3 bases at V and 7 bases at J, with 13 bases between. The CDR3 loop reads CSVDGAGNNEQFF. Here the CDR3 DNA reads TGCAGCGTTGATGGGGCAGGGAATAATGAGCAGTTCTTC.

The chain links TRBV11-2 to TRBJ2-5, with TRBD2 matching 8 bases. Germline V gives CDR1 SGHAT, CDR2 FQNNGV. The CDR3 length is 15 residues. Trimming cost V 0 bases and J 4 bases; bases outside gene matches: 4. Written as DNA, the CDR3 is TGTGCCAGCAGCTTAGACTCGGCGGGGGGAGAGACCCAGTACTTC. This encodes CASSLDSAGGETQYF.

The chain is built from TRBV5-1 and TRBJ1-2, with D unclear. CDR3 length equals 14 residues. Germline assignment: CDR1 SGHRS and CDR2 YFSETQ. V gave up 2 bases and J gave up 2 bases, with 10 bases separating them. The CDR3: CASSFEGRNYGYTF. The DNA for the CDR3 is TGCGCCAGCAGCTTCGAAGGGAGAAACTATGGCTACACCTTC.

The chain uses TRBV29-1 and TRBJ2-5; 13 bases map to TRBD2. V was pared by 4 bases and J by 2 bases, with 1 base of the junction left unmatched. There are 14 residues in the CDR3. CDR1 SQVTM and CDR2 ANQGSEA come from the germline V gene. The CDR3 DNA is TGCAGCGTTGGGACTAGCGGGGGACAAGAGACCCAGTACTTC. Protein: CSVGTSGGQETQYF.

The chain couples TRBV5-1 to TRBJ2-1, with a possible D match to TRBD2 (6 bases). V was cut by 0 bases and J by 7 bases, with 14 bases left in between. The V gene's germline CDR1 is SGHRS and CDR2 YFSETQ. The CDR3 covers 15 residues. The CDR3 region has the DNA TGCGCCAGCAGCTTGGGGGGGGAGTCCCCAAATGAGCAGTTCTTC. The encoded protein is CASSLGGESPNEQFF.

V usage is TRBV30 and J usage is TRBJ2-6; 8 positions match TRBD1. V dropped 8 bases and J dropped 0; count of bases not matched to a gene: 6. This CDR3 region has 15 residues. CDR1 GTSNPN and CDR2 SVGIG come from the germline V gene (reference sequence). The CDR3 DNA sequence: TGTGCCGCCGGGACAGGCTACTCTGGGGCCAACGTCCTGACTTTC. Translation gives CAAGTGYSGANVLTF. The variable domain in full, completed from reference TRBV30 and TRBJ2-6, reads SQTIHQWPATLVQPVGSPLSLECTVEGTSNPNLYWYRQAAGRGLQLLFYSVGIGQISSEVPQNLSASRPQDRQFILSSKKLLLSDSGFYLCAAGTGYSGANVLTFGAGSRLTVL.

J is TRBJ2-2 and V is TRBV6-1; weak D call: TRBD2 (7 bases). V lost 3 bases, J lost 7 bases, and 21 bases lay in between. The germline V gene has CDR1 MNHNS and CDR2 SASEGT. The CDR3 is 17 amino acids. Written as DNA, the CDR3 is TGTGCCAGCAGTGACTACCCTAGGGGGGGGGCTGGCGGGGAGCTGTTTTTT. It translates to CASSDYPRGGAGGELFF.

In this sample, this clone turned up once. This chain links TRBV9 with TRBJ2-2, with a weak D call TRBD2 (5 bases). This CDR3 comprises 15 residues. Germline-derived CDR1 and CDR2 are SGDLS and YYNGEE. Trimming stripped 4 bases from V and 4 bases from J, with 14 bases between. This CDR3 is CASSPRSSGTGELFF. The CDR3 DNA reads TGTGCCAGCAGCCCGAGGTCGAGCGGCACCGGGGAGCTGTTTTTT.

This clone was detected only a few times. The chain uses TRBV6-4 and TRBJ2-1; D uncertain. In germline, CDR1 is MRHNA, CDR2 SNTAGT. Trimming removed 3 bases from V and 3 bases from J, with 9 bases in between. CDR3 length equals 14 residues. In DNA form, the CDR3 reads TGTGCCAGCAGTGAATCGTCCGGCTACAATGAGCAGTTCTTC. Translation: CASSESSGYNEQFF.

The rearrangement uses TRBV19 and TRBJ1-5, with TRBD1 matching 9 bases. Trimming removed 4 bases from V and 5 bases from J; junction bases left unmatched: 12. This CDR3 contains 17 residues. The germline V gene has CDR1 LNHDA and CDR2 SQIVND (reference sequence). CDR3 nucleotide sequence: TGTGCCAGTAGTACCCGAAGTACAGGGGGCCCCTATCAGCCCCAGCATTTT. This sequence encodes CASSTRSTGGPYQPQHF.

CDR3 region: CASSYGQGYEQYF. Written as DNA, the CDR3 is TGCGCCAGCAGCTACGGACAGGGGTACGAGCAGTACTTC. This chain links TRBV4-3 with TRBJ2-7; TRBD1 agrees at 9 bases. V lost 5 bases, J lost 4 bases, and 3 bases stayed unmatched. Germline values: CDR1 LGHNA, CDR2 YSLEER. This CDR3 region has 13 residues.

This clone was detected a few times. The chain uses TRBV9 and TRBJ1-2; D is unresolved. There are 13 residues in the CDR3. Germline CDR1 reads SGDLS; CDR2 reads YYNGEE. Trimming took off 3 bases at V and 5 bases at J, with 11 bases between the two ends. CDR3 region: CASSAGGLYGYTF. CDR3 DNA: TGTGCCAGCAGCGCAGGTGGATTATATGGCTACACCTTC.

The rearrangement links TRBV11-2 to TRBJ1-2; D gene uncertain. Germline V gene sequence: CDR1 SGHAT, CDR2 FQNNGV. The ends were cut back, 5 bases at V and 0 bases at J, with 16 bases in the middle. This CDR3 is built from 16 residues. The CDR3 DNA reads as TGTGCCAGCAGCCCCAGCGGGGTCTCTTCTAACTATGGCTACACCTTC. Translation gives CASSPSGVSSNYGYTF.

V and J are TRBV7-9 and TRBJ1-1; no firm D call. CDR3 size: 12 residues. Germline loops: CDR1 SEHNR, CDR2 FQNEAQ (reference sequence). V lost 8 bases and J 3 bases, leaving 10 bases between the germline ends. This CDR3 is CASFGRDTEAFF. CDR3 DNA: TGTGCCAGCTTCGGCAGAGACACTGAAGCTTTCTTT.

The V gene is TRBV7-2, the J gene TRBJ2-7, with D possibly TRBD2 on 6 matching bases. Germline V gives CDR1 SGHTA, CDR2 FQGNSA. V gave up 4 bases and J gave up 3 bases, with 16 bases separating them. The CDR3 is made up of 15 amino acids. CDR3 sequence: CASSSTGTGLYEQYF. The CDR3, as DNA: TGTGCCAGCAGCTCTACCGGGACTGGGCTCTACGAGCAGTACTTC.

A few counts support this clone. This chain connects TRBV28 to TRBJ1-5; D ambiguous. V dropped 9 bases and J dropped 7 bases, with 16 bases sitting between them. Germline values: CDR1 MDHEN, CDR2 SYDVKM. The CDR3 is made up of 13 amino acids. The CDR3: CASDQRPRQPQHF. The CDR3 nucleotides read TGTGCCAGTGATCAGCGGCCCAGGCAGCCCCAGCATTTT.